This T cell receptor (beta chain) came from a study of blood T cell repertoires in COVID-19. Overall study context: Samples of COVID-19 (acute and convalescent) were obtained from the United States, Italy and Spain.

Measured with immunoSEQ multiplex PCR; TCRdb has only the in-frame clones, and not every one. The table lists about 410,000 clones, around 91% of them singletons, with 0.6% in the top ten. Two negative PCRs, clearance, or symptom resolution had been documented for recovered Cohort 3 donors. V dropped 2 bases and J dropped 5 bases, with 8 bases sitting between them. This CDR3 has 13 amino acids. The clonotype originates from a man aged 18 to 30 who had recovered from COVID-19. This chain connects TRBV12-3 or TRBV12-4 to TRBJ2-3; D not resolved. The sample was PBMCs or T cells enriched from blood (not recorded which). In DNA, the CDR3 is TGTGCCAGCAGTTTATCCCAGCGAGATACGCAGTATTTT. Translated, it gives CASSLSQRDTQYF.